This entry lists 3 T cell receptor beta chains sequenced from one sample in a study of blood T cell repertoires in COVID-19 (dated by TCRdb to 2018 to 2021). Receptor amplification or capture employed the immunoSEQ multiplex PCR assay. Entries here come from immuneACCESS through TCRdb and include only in-frame sequences with V and J called. Some clones fail to appear in such tables; in the studies checked, an unresolved V gene covers under half of the shortfall, and the cause of the remainder is unknown. For this sample the table gives about 150,000 clones, of which 76% were detected only once. The leading ten clones occupy 3.7% of the sample. Source material: peripheral blood. These receptor sequences come from an elderly woman with acute or convalescent COVID-19.

V gene TRBV27 combines with J gene TRBJ2-7, with 10 bases fitting TRBD2. CDR3 size: 17 residues. V shed 7 bases and J 0 bases; nucleotides not matched to a gene: 12. CDR1 is MNHEY and CDR2 is SMNVEV in the germline V gene (reference sequence). The CDR3 reads CASKRAGGPLSSYEQYF. The DNA of the CDR3 is TGTGCCAGCAAAAGAGCGGGAGGGCCTCTGAGCTCCTACGAGCAGTACTTC.

The chain's CDR3 is CASSPRRDRGASPLHF. CDR3 sequence (DNA): TGTGCCAGCTCACCGAGGCGTGACAGGGGTGCATCACCCCTCCACTTT. The rearrangement uses TRBV18 and TRBJ1-6; 8 bases match TRBD1. V trimming: 3 bases; J trimming: 10 bases; junction bases outside the gene matches: 11. CDR1 is KGHSH, CDR2 LQKENI, per germline. CDR3 size: 16 residues. Looking up the rest from reference TRBV18 and TRBJ1-6 gives the full variable domain: NAGVMQNPRHLVRRRGQEARLRCSPMKGHSHVYWYRQLPEEGLKFMVYLQKENIIDESGMPKERFSAEFPKEGPSILRIQQVVRGDSAAYFCASSPRRDRGASPLHFGNGTRLTVT.

The CDR3 DNA sequence: TGTGCCAGTAGTATATCCTCGTCAGGGGTGCCGGAGCCCCAGCATTTT. Its translation: CASSISSSGVPEPQHF. V and J are TRBV19 and TRBJ1-5; tentative D call: TRBD1 (6 bases). The V end was cut by 2 bases, the J end by 8 bases, with 19 bases between. The CDR3 spans 16 residues. Germline lookup yields CDR1 LNHDA and CDR2 SQIVND (reference sequence). Together with reference TRBV19 and TRBJ1-5, the CDR3 gives the full variable domain: DGGITQSPKYLFRKEGQNVTLSCEQNLNHDAMYWYRQDPGQGLRLIYYSQIVNDFQKGDIAEGYSVSREKKESFPLTVTSAQKNPTAFYLCASSISSSGVPEPQHFGDGTRLSIL.